Listed below are T cell receptor beta chains from one sample, sequenced in a study of cytomegalovirus exposure and HLA in healthy donors. This table comes from immunoSEQ multiplex PCR, and its TCRdb copy is limited to in-frame clones, with some not included. This sample has more than 150,000 clones, with about 82% found just once. The sample comprised PBMCs. These receptors came from a man in his late teens or twenties in good health and CMV-seronegative. CDR3s include the opening cysteine and the closing phenylalanine or tryptophan. The D gene is left open where the match is weak. The size of a clone is reported for some rows only, either as once, few or many, or as a class for expanded clones.

J gene: TRBJ1-2; V gene: TRBV19; D gene: -; clone size: -; CDR3 DNA: TGTGCCAGTAGTATCGTTGGCGGGAACTATGGCTACACCTTC; CDR3 protein: CASSIVGGNYGYTF
J gene: TRBJ2-7; V gene: TRBV25-1; D gene: TRBD1; clone size: -; CDR3 DNA: TGTGCCAGCAGTGAATCCCCCTCGGGACAGGGGGTTTGGGAGCAGTACTTC; CDR3 protein: CASSESPSGQGVWEQYF
J gene: TRBJ1-6; V gene: TRBV5-4; D gene: -; clone size: -; CDR3 DNA: TGTGCCAGCAGCTTGGCCGGGGGATTTAGCTCACCCCTCCACTTT; CDR3 protein: CASSLAGGFSSPLHF
J gene: TRBJ1-2; V gene: TRBV7-9; D gene: -; clone size: -; CDR3 DNA: TGTTCCAGCAGCTCCGGGGGCTATGGCTACACCTTC; CDR3 protein: CSSSSGGYGYTF
J gene: TRBJ1-1; V gene: TRBV29-1; D gene: -; clone size: -; CDR3 DNA: TGCAGCGTTGCAGGTCTTATGAACACTGAAGCTTTCTTT; CDR3 protein: CSVAGLMNTEAFF
J gene: TRBJ1-5; V gene: TRBV19; D gene: -; clone size: -; CDR3 DNA: TGTGCCAGTAGTATGGGGTGGCCGGGGAATAGCAATCAGCCCCAGCATTTT; CDR3 protein: CASSMGWPGNSNQPQHF
J gene: TRBJ2-5; V gene: TRBV5-1; D gene: -; clone size: -; CDR3 DNA: TGCGCCAGCAGCAGCGCCCCCCAGGGTCTGGAGACCCAGTACTTC; CDR3 protein: CASSSAPQGLETQYF
J gene: TRBJ2-4; V gene: TRBV5-1; D gene: TRBD1; clone size: -; CDR3 DNA: TGCGCCAGCAGCACCGGACAGGTTATAGCCAAAAACATTCAGTACTTC; CDR3 protein: CASSTGQVIAKNIQYF
J gene: TRBJ2-7; V gene: TRBV27; D gene: -; clone size: -; CDR3 DNA: TGTGCCAGCAGTTTACGGCAGGGTCTCTCCTACGAGCAGTACTTC; CDR3 protein: CASSLRQGLSYEQYF
J gene: TRBJ2-7; V gene: TRBV28; D gene: TRBD1; clone size: -; CDR3 DNA: TGTGCCAGCAGTGGACAGGGTCTTCAATACGAGCAGTACTTC; CDR3 protein: CASSGQGLQYEQYF
J gene: TRBJ2-7; V gene: TRBV18; D gene: TRBD1; clone size: -; CDR3 DNA: TGTGCCAGCTCACCACCGTCGGGACAGGGGAACGAGCAGTACTTC; CDR3 protein: CASSPPSGQGNEQYF
J gene: TRBJ2-7; V gene: TRBV5-4; D gene: TRBD2; clone size: -; CDR3 DNA: TGTGCCAGCAGCTTGGCCGGGGGGTTCTACGAGCAGTACTTC; CDR3 protein: CASSLAGGFYEQYF
J gene: TRBJ2-7; V gene: TRBV23-1; D gene: -; clone size: -; CDR3 DNA: TGCGCCAGCAGTCAATCCACTCTCCTTGGACAGCGGCACGAGCAGTACTTC; CDR3 protein: CASSQSTLLGQRHEQYF
J gene: TRBJ1-1; V gene: TRBV18; D gene: -; clone size: few; CDR3 DNA: TGTGCCAGCTCACCCGACTTGAACACTGAAGCTTTCTTT; CDR3 protein: CASSPDLNTEAFF
J gene: TRBJ2-7; V gene: TRBV5-5; D gene: -; clone size: -; CDR3 DNA: TGTGCCAGCAGCTTGCTCGGAGGGAGCTCCTACGAGCAGTACTTC; CDR3 protein: CASSLLGGSSYEQYF
J gene: TRBJ1-2; V gene: TRBV19; D gene: -; clone size: once; CDR3 DNA: TGTGCCAGTAGTTTTCGTCAGAACTATGGCTACACCTTC; CDR3 protein: CASSFRQNYGYTF
J gene: TRBJ2-3; V gene: TRBV18; D gene: -; clone size: -; CDR3 DNA: TGTGCCAGCTCAAGAGGAGATACGCAGTATTTT; CDR3 protein: CASSRGDTQYF
J gene: TRBJ2-5; V gene: TRBV30; D gene: -; clone size: -; CDR3 DNA: TGTGCCTGGAGTGTAATGGGAGACGGGCAGTACTTC; CDR3 protein: CAWSVMGDGQYF
J gene: TRBJ2-3; V gene: TRBV9; D gene: -; clone size: -; CDR3 DNA: TGTGCCAGCAGCGGTTTAGGCGGGGCTAACTGGGATACGCAGTATTTT; CDR3 protein: CASSGLGGANWDTQYF
J gene: TRBJ2-7; V gene: TRBV21-1; D gene: -; clone size: -; CDR3 DNA: TGTGCCAGCAGCAAAGAGGCGGCGAGGACAGGGGGCTTGTTTAAGTACGAGCAGTACTTC; CDR3 protein: CASSKEAARTGGLFKYEQYF
J gene: TRBJ1-5; V gene: TRBV27; D gene: TRBD1; clone size: -; CDR3 DNA: TGTGCCAGCAGTGTACAGGGGTTCGGGGCCCAGCATTTT; CDR3 protein: CASSVQGFGAQHF
J gene: TRBJ2-2; V gene: TRBV2; D gene: -; clone size: -; CDR3 DNA: TGTGCCAGCAGAGGACAGCTTACCGGGGAGCTGTTTTTT; CDR3 protein: CASRGQLTGELFF
J gene: TRBJ2-3; V gene: TRBV27; D gene: TRBD2; clone size: -; CDR3 DNA: TGTGCCAGCAGTTCTGGATATCGGGGGGGCCGGACAGATACGCAGTATTTT; CDR3 protein: CASSSGYRGGRTDTQYF
J gene: TRBJ1-1; V gene: TRBV30; D gene: -; clone size: -; CDR3 DNA: TGTGCCTGGAGCGGTCAAGCGAACACTGAAGCTTTCTTT; CDR3 protein: CAWSGQANTEAFF
J gene: TRBJ2-7; V gene: TRBV28; D gene: -; clone size: once; CDR3 DNA: TGTGCCAGCAGTGCCCCCGGGGACTCAAAATACGAGCAGTACTTC; CDR3 protein: CASSAPGDSKYEQYF
J gene: TRBJ2-7; V gene: TRBV11-2; D gene: -; clone size: -; CDR3 DNA: TGTGCCAGCAGCTATGGGGAGCTCGACGAGCAGTACTTC; CDR3 protein: CASSYGELDEQYF
J gene: TRBJ1-2; V gene: TRBV28; D gene: TRBD1; clone size: -; CDR3 DNA: TGTGCCAGCAGTACCGGGACAGGCCACTACACCTTC; CDR3 protein: CASSTGTGHYTF
J gene: TRBJ2-7; V gene: TRBV27; D gene: -; clone size: -; CDR3 DNA: TGTGCCAGCAGCTTTCTAAGGAGCTCCTACGAGCAGTACTTC; CDR3 protein: CASSFLRSSYEQYF
J gene: TRBJ1-5; V gene: TRBV30; D gene: -; clone size: -; CDR3 DNA: TGTGCCTGGAGTGTACGGAGCGTCGATCAGCCCCAGCATTTT; CDR3 protein: CAWSVRSVDQPQHF
J gene: TRBJ1-2; V gene: TRBV6-1; D gene: -; clone size: -; CDR3 DNA: TGTGCCAGCAGACTACGGGACTATGGCTACACCTTC; CDR3 protein: CASRLRDYGYTF
J gene: TRBJ2-1; V gene: TRBV2; D gene: TRBD2; clone size: -; CDR3 DNA: TGTGCCAGCAGTGGACTAGCGGGAGGTGAGCAGTTCTTC; CDR3 protein: CASSGLAGGEQFF
J gene: TRBJ1-4; V gene: TRBV6-5; D gene: -; clone size: once; CDR3 DNA: TGTGCCAGCAGTTACTCTTGGACGGGGGCTAATGAAAAACTGTTTTTT; CDR3 protein: CASSYSWTGANEKLFF
J gene: TRBJ2-2; V gene: TRBV6-5; D gene: TRBD1; clone size: few; CDR3 DNA: TGTGCCAGCAGCCAGACAGGGGGATATACCGGGGAGCTGTTTTTT; CDR3 protein: CASSQTGGYTGELFF
J gene: TRBJ2-3; V gene: TRBV9; D gene: -; clone size: -; CDR3 DNA: TGTGCCAGCAGCGTAGGTACACCAGATACGCAGTATTTT; CDR3 protein: CASSVGTPDTQYF
J gene: TRBJ2-6; V gene: TRBV29-1; D gene: -; clone size: once; CDR3 DNA: TGCAGCGTTCAGGGGACGCTCTCTGGGGCCAACGTCCTGACTTTC; CDR3 protein: CSVQGTLSGANVLTF
J gene: TRBJ1-2; V gene: TRBV7-9; D gene: TRBD1; clone size: -; CDR3 DNA: TGTGCCAGCAGTTTCCGGGACAGCAACTATGGCTACACCTTC; CDR3 protein: CASSFRDSNYGYTF
J gene: TRBJ1-4; V gene: TRBV5-6; D gene: TRBD1; clone size: -; CDR3 DNA: TGTGCCAGCAGCCCACGCGACAGGGGAAGGAGAACTAATGAAAAACTGTTTTTT; CDR3 protein: CASSPRDRGRRTNEKLFF
J gene: TRBJ2-3; V gene: TRBV5-1; D gene: TRBD2; clone size: -; CDR3 DNA: TGCGCCAGCAGCTTGTCCGCTAGCGGAAGCACAGATACGCAGTATTTT; CDR3 protein: CASSLSASGSTDTQYF
J gene: TRBJ2-5; V gene: TRBV2; D gene: TRBD2; clone size: -; CDR3 DNA: TGTGCCAGCAGTCGACTAGCGGGGGGACAAGAGACCCAGTACTTC; CDR3 protein: CASSRLAGGQETQYF
J gene: TRBJ2-2; V gene: TRBV6-6; D gene: -; clone size: -; CDR3 DNA: TGTGCCAGCAGTTACTCTGTAGCGAGGAACACCGGGGAGCTGTTTTTT; CDR3 protein: CASSYSVARNTGELFF
J gene: TRBJ1-5; V gene: TRBV19; D gene: -; clone size: once; CDR3 DNA: TGTGCCAGTAGTATAAGTAGGAGCAGCTCCTACAAGAGGCCCCAGCATTTT; CDR3 protein: CASSISRSSSYKRPQHF
J gene: TRBJ2-7; V gene: TRBV5-1; D gene: TRBD2; clone size: -; CDR3 DNA: TGCGCCAGCACAAGTTACGGGGGGGCCCTATACGAGCAGTACTTC; CDR3 protein: CASTSYGGALYEQYF
J gene: TRBJ2-7; V gene: TRBV4-1; D gene: -; clone size: -; CDR3 DNA: TGCGCCAGCAGCCAAGAGGGACTCCAACTTTACGAGCAGTACTTC; CDR3 protein: CASSQEGLQLYEQYF
J gene: TRBJ1-2; V gene: TRBV20-1; D gene: -; clone size: -; CDR3 DNA: TGCAGTGCTCTCAACACGTATGGCTACACCTTC; CDR3 protein: CSALNTYGYTF
J gene: TRBJ2-7; V gene: TRBV27; D gene: -; clone size: -; CDR3 DNA: TGTGCCAGCAGGGGACTCGCCTACGAGCAGTACTTC; CDR3 protein: CASRGLAYEQYF
J gene: TRBJ2-1; V gene: TRBV4-1; D gene: TRBD2; clone size: -; CDR3 DNA: TGCGCCAGCTCCTTCCAGCCAGCGGGGGGGTTGGATGAGCAGTTCTTC; CDR3 protein: CASSFQPAGGLDEQFF
J gene: TRBJ2-2; V gene: TRBV5-1; D gene: -; clone size: few; CDR3 DNA: TGCGCCAGCAGCTTGGAGGTTAGCGGGAACACCGGGGAGCTGTTTTTT; CDR3 protein: CASSLEVSGNTGELFF
J gene: TRBJ2-2; V gene: TRBV30; D gene: -; clone size: few; CDR3 DNA: TGTGCCTGGAGTCCAGATCCAGGCGCGAACACCGGGGAGCTGTTTTTT; CDR3 protein: CAWSPDPGANTGELFF
J gene: TRBJ1-5; V gene: TRBV5-5; D gene: TRBD1; clone size: -; CDR3 DNA: TGTGCCAGCAGTCCTCAGGGGGCTTTAGGTCAGCCCCAGCATTTT; CDR3 protein: CASSPQGALGQPQHF
J gene: TRBJ2-2; V gene: TRBV19; D gene: -; clone size: -; CDR3 DNA: TGTGCCAGTAGTATTGGCAGGGGTCCCGGGGAGCTGTTTTTT; CDR3 protein: CASSIGRGPGELFF
J gene: TRBJ1-3; V gene: TRBV30; D gene: -; clone size: -; CDR3 DNA: TGTGCCTGGAGTGTAGGGGGACCCAGCTCTGGAAACACCATATATTTT; CDR3 protein: CAWSVGGPSSGNTIYF
J gene: TRBJ2-1; V gene: TRBV19; D gene: TRBD2; clone size: -; CDR3 DNA: TGTGCCAGTAGAGGTGGTAGCGGGAGTCCCTACAATGAGCAGTTCTTC; CDR3 protein: CASRGGSGSPYNEQFF
J gene: TRBJ2-7; V gene: TRBV19; D gene: -; clone size: -; CDR3 DNA: TGTGCCTGCGCCTCACAGGGTCCCCTCTCCTACGAGCAGTACTTC; CDR3 protein: CACASQGPLSYEQYF
J gene: TRBJ2-7; V gene: TRBV10-3; D gene: TRBD2; clone size: -; CDR3 DNA: TGTGCCATCAGCAGCCCTAGCGGGGCCTACGAGCAGTACTTC; CDR3 protein: CAISSPSGAYEQYF